The 30 T cell receptor beta chains reported below all come from one sample, sequenced in a study of blood T cell repertoires in COVID-19. Profiling relied on immunoSEQ multiplex PCR, and the TCRdb table lists in-frame clones only, not all of them. The data hold just over 650,000 clones, with approximately 90% observed a single time. Source material: peripheral blood. The receptors were sampled from a woman aged 18 to 35 with acute or convalescent COVID-19.

The V gene is TRBV7-2, the J gene TRBJ1-6; the D is unclear. Deletions cut 2 bases from V and 0 bases from J, with 14 bases between. Germline V gene sequence: CDR1 SGHTA, CDR2 FQGNSA. The CDR3 runs to 18 residues. The CDR3 loop reads CASSLSLQRSSYNSPLHF. For the CDR3, the DNA is TGTGCCAGCAGCTTATCACTCCAACGAAGCTCCTATAATTCACCCCTCCACTTT.

V and J are TRBV19 and TRBJ2-1, with TRBD2 matching 8 bases. Trimming took 7 bases from V and 9 from J; bases not matched to a gene: 2. Germline CDR1 reads LNHDA; CDR2 reads SQIVND (reference sequence). The length of the CDR3 is 11 residues. Here the CDR3 DNA reads TGTGCCAGTACAGCGGGGGTTGAGCAGTTCTTC. It encodes CASTAGVEQFF.

The chain links TRBV30 to TRBJ1-1; unclear D gene. With 3 bases removed from V and 2 bases from J, the gap between germline ends came to 7 bases. This CDR3 contains 12 residues. From germline, CDR1 is GTSNPN and CDR2 SVGIG (reference sequence). CDR3 DNA sequence: TGTGCCTGGAGGCAGGCCAACACTGAAGCTTTCTTT. Its protein is CAWRQANTEAFF.

The chain combines TRBV29-1 with TRBJ2-7; 14 positions match TRBD2. Germline V gene sequence: CDR1 SQVTM, CDR2 ANQGSEA. This CDR3 is 13 amino acids long. V lost 7 bases to trimming and J lost 4 bases; unmatched junction nucleotides: 3. The CDR3 loop is CSAGTSGGYEQYF. CDR3 in DNA: TGCAGCGCCGGGACTAGCGGGGGTTACGAGCAGTACTTC.

CDR3 DNA sequence: TGTGCCAGCAGGGTGGGGCAGGTCTGGGAGCAGTTCTTC. Translating it yields CASRVGQVWEQFF. V gene TRBV6-5 combines with J gene TRBJ2-1, with D possibly matching TRBD1 (5 bases). V was shortened by 6 bases and J by 10 bases, with 16 bases between the two germline ends. This CDR3 has 13 amino acids. Germline V lookup: CDR1 MNHEY, CDR2 SVGAGI.

This chain links TRBV19 with TRBJ2-3, with 7 bases fitting TRBD2. Germline V CDR1 and CDR2: LNHDA, SQIVND (reference sequence). The junction had 6 bases not matched to a gene; V was cut back by 5 bases and J by 4 bases. The CDR3 is 14 residues long. CDR3: CASSGGRFSDTQYF. For the CDR3, the DNA is TGTGCCAGTAGTGGCGGGAGATTCTCAGATACGCAGTATTTT. Looking up the rest from reference TRBV19 and TRBJ2-3 gives the full variable domain: DGGITQSPKYLFRKEGQNVTLSCEQNLNHDAMYWYRQDPGQGLRLIYYSQIVNDFQKGDIAEGYSVSREKKESFPLTVTSAQKNPTAFYLCASSGGRFSDTQYFGPGTRLTVL.

This chain connects TRBV5-5 to TRBJ1-2; 7 bases fit TRBD1. The germline gives CDR1 SGHKS, CDR2 YYEKEE (reference sequence). V lost 1 base, J lost 8 bases, and 8 bases stayed unmatched. The CDR3 sequence is 14 residues long. The CDR3 loop reads CASSLRGGERGYTF. In DNA, the CDR3 is TGTGCCAGCAGCTTGAGAGGGGGCGAAAGGGGCTACACCTTC. The entire variable domain, with the rest obtained from reference TRBV5-5 and TRBJ1-2, is as follows: DAGVTQSPTHLIKTRGQQVTLRCSPISGHKSVSWYQQVLGQGPQFIFQYYEKEERGRGNFPDRFSARQFPNYSSELNVNALLLGDSALYLCASSLRGGERGYTFGSGTRLTVV.

The chain employs TRBV5-1 and TRBJ1-1, with D possibly matching TRBD1 (5 bases). This CDR3 has 13 residues. The germline V gene has CDR1 SGHRS and CDR2 YFSETQ. Trimming left V 8 bases short and J 0 bases short, with 11 bases between. In DNA form, the CDR3 reads TGCGCCAGTTCGGCAGGGATGAACACTGAAGCTTTCTTT. As protein: CASSAGMNTEAFF.

The chain employs TRBV7-2 and TRBJ1-3, with D possibly matching TRBD1 (6 bases). V was trimmed by 5 bases and J by 0 bases, leaving 8 bases between them. Looked up from germline, CDR1 is SGHTA and CDR2 is FQGNSA. CDR3 length equals 14 residues. The CDR3 loop reads CASSVQGSGNTIYF. The CDR3 nucleotides are TGTGCCAGCAGCGTACAGGGCTCTGGAAACACCATATATTTT.

The chain links TRBV4-2 to TRBJ1-2, with D maybe TRBD1 (6 bases). From germline, CDR1 is LGHNA and CDR2 YNFKEQ. Trimming cost V 0 bases and J 3 bases, with 11 bases left between them. This CDR3 has 15 amino acids. CDR3 loop: CASSQDARGDYGYTF. Here the CDR3 DNA reads TGTGCCAGCAGCCAAGATGCCAGGGGCGACTATGGCTACACCTTC.

This chain connects TRBV5-6 to TRBJ2-1; 11 bases match TRBD1. This CDR3 has 17 amino acids. Germline V gene sequence: CDR1 SGHDT, CDR2 YYEEEE. V dropped 1 base and J dropped 4; count of bases not matched to a gene: 7. This CDR3 is CASSLYRGTGGYNEQFF. The CDR3 DNA reads TGTGCCAGCAGCTTGTACCGCGGGACAGGGGGTTACAATGAGCAGTTCTTC.

This clone has just one count. The J gene is TRBJ1-2, the V gene TRBV18, with TRBD1 as a possible D gene (5 bases). Trimming left V 2 bases short and J 7 bases short, with 14 bases between. CDR3 length: 14 residues. The germline CDR1 and CDR2 sequences are KGHSH and LQKENI. The CDR3, as DNA: TGTGCCAGCTCACCATGGGCGGGGGACTCTGGCTACACCTTC. This encodes CASSPWAGDSGYTF.

V usage is TRBV4-1 and J usage is TRBJ2-7, with unresolved D. V lost 0 bases to trimming and J lost 3 bases, with 18 bases between them. Germline assignment: CDR1 MGHRA and CDR2 YSYEKL. The CDR3 loop spans 17 amino acids. CDR3 DNA: TGCGCCAGCAGCCAAGAATACCCACCCTCACTTTACTACGAGCAGTACTTC. Protein sequence: CASSQEYPPSLYYEQYF.

Only one count was recorded for this clone. The identical CDR3 is also encoded by other nucleotide sequences in the sample. This sequence joins TRBV7-2 and TRBJ2-7, with a tentative D call TRBD1 (5 bases). Trimming shortened V by 4 bases and J by 2 bases, and 6 bases separated the two germline ends. Germline V lookup: CDR1 SGHTA, CDR2 FQGNSA. This CDR3 has 12 residues. The DNA of the CDR3 is TGTGCCAGCAGCTCCAGGGCCTACGAGCAGTACTTC. Residues: CASSSRAYEQYF. The variable domain in full, with the rest retrieved from reference TRBV7-2 and TRBJ2-7, is GAGVSQSPSNKVTEKGKDVELRCDPISGHTALYWYRQSLGQGLEFLIYFQGNSAPDKSGLPSDRFSAERTGGSVSTLTIQRTQQEDSAVYLCASSSRAYEQYFGPGTRLTVT.

The sample holds a few counts of this clone. At the DNA level, this CDR3 is encoded by other sequences in the same sample as well. The rearrangement joins TRBV19 to TRBJ1-5, with a weak D call TRBD1 (5 bases). Trimming left V 3 bases short and J 1 base short, with 10 bases between. The CDR3 loop spans 15 amino acids. Germline loops: CDR1 LNHDA, CDR2 SQIVND (reference sequence). The CDR3 nucleotides read TGTGCCAGTAGTATTGGGGGGGAGAGCAATCAGCCCCAGCATTTT. Protein product: CASSIGGESNQPQHF.

This chain links TRBV29-1 with TRBJ1-1; 7 nucleotides line up with TRBD1. Unmatched junction bases numbered 6, after V lost 4 bases and J lost 1 base. CDR3 length: 14 amino acids. Per germline, CDR1 SQVTM and CDR2 ANQGSEA. CDR3 in amino acids: CSVGLGQANTEAFF. The CDR3 nucleotides read TGCAGCGTTGGGCTCGGACAGGCGAACACTGAAGCTTTCTTT.

In its sample, this clone was seen once. This chain connects TRBV19 to TRBJ1-3; 9 bases match TRBD1. Germline CDR1 and CDR2: LNHDA and SQIVND (reference sequence). J lost 5 bases, V lost 5 bases, and 10 bases had no gene match. This CDR3 region has 16 residues. The CDR3 DNA reads as TGTGCCAGTAGTCTATCTGGGACAGGGCTGAGAAACACCATATATTTT. Its translation: CASSLSGTGLRNTIYF.

The gene calls are TRBV11-3 and TRBJ2-3, with TRBD2 identical over 8 bases. From germline, CDR1 is SGHNT and CDR2 YENEEA. The CDR3 runs to 14 residues. With V trimmed by 2 bases and J by 6 bases, 4 bases remained unmatched. In nucleotides, the CDR3 is TGTGCCAGCAGCTTAAGCGGGGGTCGGGATACGCAGTATTTT. Translated: CASSLSGGRDTQYF.

The V and J genes are TRBV5-5 and TRBJ2-1; TRBD2 matches at 10 bases. Per germline, CDR1 SGHKS and CDR2 YYEKEE (reference sequence). Trimming removed 0 bases from V and 1 base from J; junction bases left unmatched: 10. This CDR3 spans 19 amino acids. For the CDR3, the DNA is TGTGCCAGCAGCTTGGGTCCCAGCGGGGGGGCCCGTTCCTACAATGAGCAGTTCTTC. It specifies CASSLGPSGGARSYNEQFF.

The genes are TRBV5-6 and TRBJ2-2; a possible D gene is TRBD2 (5 bases). V was clipped by 2 bases and J by 3 bases, with 11 bases between them. Germline loops: CDR1 SGHDT, CDR2 YYEEEE. The CDR3 length is 15 residues. Here the CDR3 reads CASSLARLHTGELFF. The DNA of the CDR3 is TGTGCCAGCAGCTTAGCTCGACTACACACCGGGGAGCTGTTTTTT.

This clone was detected once. The gene calls are TRBV27 and TRBJ2-1, with D possibly matching TRBD2 (6 bases). V was clipped by 5 bases and J by 10 bases, with 12 bases between them. This CDR3 comprises 12 residues. Germline V gives CDR1 MNHEY, CDR2 SMNVEV (reference sequence). DNA of the CDR3: TGTGCCAGCAGTATAGGACTATCAGAGCAGTTCTTC. It encodes CASSIGLSEQFF.

The rearrangement links TRBV19 to TRBJ2-2; 14 bases match TRBD2. This CDR3 region has 18 residues. Germline CDR1 reads LNHDA; CDR2 reads SQIVND (reference sequence). The J segment lost 4 bases and the V segment lost 6 bases, leaving 10 bases of the junction unmatched. CDR3 residues: CASSPGLAGALLTGELFF. In DNA form, the CDR3 reads TGTGCCAGTAGCCCGGGACTAGCGGGGGCCCTTCTCACCGGGGAGCTGTTTTTT.

The chain employs TRBV19 and TRBJ1-2; a possible D gene is TRBD1 (5 bases). There are 12 residues in the CDR3. Between the trimmed V and J ends, which lost 6 bases and 5 bases, there was a span of 10 bases. The germline V gene has CDR1 LNHDA and CDR2 SQIVND (reference sequence). The CDR3 DNA reads TGTGCCAGTAGCCAGGACATGTATGGCTACACCTTC. Protein sequence: CASSQDMYGYTF.

This clone was observed a handful of times. The chain is built from TRBV6-2 or TRBV6-3 and TRBJ2-7, with D unresolved. The CDR3 contains 13 residues. The germline V and J ends were trimmed by 6 bases and 2 bases, with 11 bases remaining between them. Per the germline V gene, CDR1 is MNHEY and CDR2 is SVGEGT. This CDR3 is CASSFSGAYEQYF. DNA for the CDR3: TGTGCCAGCAGCTTTTCCGGAGCCTACGAGCAGTACTTC.

V and J are TRBV6-1 and TRBJ2-2; D unresolved. Trimming removed 2 bases at V and 3 bases at J, with 4 bases between. Germline V lookup: CDR1 MNHNS, CDR2 SASEGT. The CDR3 length is 13 residues. The CDR3 DNA reads as TGTGCCAGCAGTGAACACTACACCGGGGAGCTGTTTTTT. It yields the protein CASSEHYTGELFF.

V and J are TRBV30 and TRBJ1-3, with D unresolved. CDR1 and CDR2 from the germline V gene are GTSNPN and SVGIG (reference sequence). V gave up 0 bases and J gave up 4 bases, with 7 bases separating them. The CDR3 spans 13 residues. The CDR3 loop reads CAWSVLYGNTIYF. CDR3 nucleotide sequence: TGTGCCTGGAGTGTACTTTACGGAAACACCATATATTTT. The whole variable domain, remainder taken from reference TRBV30 and TRBJ1-3, is SQTIHQWPATLVQPVGSPLSLECTVEGTSNPNLYWYRQAAGRGLQLLFYSVGIGQISSEVPQNLSASRPQDRQFILSSKKLLLSDSGFYLCAWSVLYGNTIYFGEGSWLTVV.

The chain has TRBV4-1 and TRBJ2-7, with a possible D match to TRBD1 (5 bases). This CDR3 spans 14 amino acids. Germline V gene data show CDR1 as MGHRA and CDR2 as YSYEKL. The ends were cut back, 1 base at V and 3 bases at J, with 10 bases in the middle. The chain's CDR3 is CASSQVDILYEQYF. CDR3 sequence (DNA): TGCGCCAGCAGCCAAGTGGACATACTCTACGAGCAGTACTTC.

The chain couples TRBV5-4 to TRBJ2-7; weak D call: TRBD2 (6 bases). Trimming shortened V by 0 bases and J by 4 bases, and 11 bases separated the two germline ends. The CDR3 runs 14 residues. Germline V gene data show CDR1 as SGHNT and CDR2 as YYREEE (reference sequence). The CDR3 loop reads CASSLVAGPYEQYF. The CDR3 bases are TGTGCCAGCAGCTTGGTCGCGGGGCCTTACGAGCAGTACTTC. Filled out from reference TRBV5-4 and TRBJ2-7, the complete variable domain reads ETGVTQSPTHLIKTRGQQVTLRCSSQSGHNTVSWYQQALGQGPQFIFQYYREEENGRGNFPPRFSGLQFPNYSSELNVNALELDDSALYLCASSLVAGPYEQYFGPGTRLTVT.

The chain combines TRBV6-1 with TRBJ1-2; D gene uncertain. V was pared by 2 bases and J by 5 bases, with 9 bases between. Per germline, CDR1 MNHNS and CDR2 SASEGT. The CDR3 runs to 13 residues. CDR3 in amino acids: CASSEQEPYGYTF. The CDR3 DNA reads as TGTGCCAGCAGTGAACAGGAACCTTATGGCTACACCTTC.

This clone was found a few times. The V gene is TRBV2, the J gene TRBJ2-7; the D is unclear. In germline, CDR1 is SNHLY, CDR2 FYNNEI. The V end was cut by 5 bases, the J end by 4 bases, with 9 bases between. The CDR3 is 12 amino acids. As DNA, the CDR3 is TGTGCCAGCAGTTCGCAGGCTTACGAGCAGTACTTC. Translation: CASSSQAYEQYF.